Below are 14 T cell receptor beta chains sequenced from a single sample in a study of cytomegalovirus exposure and HLA in healthy donors. Generated by immunoSEQ multiplex PCR, the TCRdb table keeps only in-frame clones and is missing some. The table has about 68,000 clones, around 95% seen once. The sample comprised PBMCs. Receptors originate from a man between 18 and 35 years old in good health and CMV-seronegative.

V gene TRBV19 combines with J gene TRBJ2-3, with 10 positions matching TRBD2. Trimming cost V 7 bases and J 2 bases; bases outside gene matches: 6. The CDR3 runs 15 residues. Germline V gives CDR1 LNHDA, CDR2 SQIVND (reference sequence). CDR3 sequence reads: CASTTAGGFTDTQYF. Here the CDR3 DNA reads TGTGCCAGTACCACAGCGGGAGGGTTCACAGATACGCAGTATTTT. The full variable domain, completed using reference TRBV19 and TRBJ2-3, is DGGITQSPKYLFRKEGQNVTLSCEQNLNHDAMYWYRQDPGQGLRLIYYSQIVNDFQKGDIAEGYSVSREKKESFPLTVTSAQKNPTAFYLCASTTAGGFTDTQYFGPGTRLTVL.

The gene calls are TRBV18 and TRBJ2-3; D possibly corresponds to TRBD2 (5 bases). V lost 2 bases, J lost 1 base, and 16 bases lay in between. Germline loops: CDR1 KGHSH, CDR2 LQKENI. The CDR3 extends over 17 amino acids. For the CDR3, the DNA is TGTGCCAGCTCACCATGGGAACCCGGACTTGGCACAGATACGCAGTATTTT. Its translation: CASSPWEPGLGTDTQYF.

The CDR3 loop is CASSQVDIISYNEQFF. The CDR3 DNA sequence: TGCGCCAGCAGCCAAGTTGACATCATATCCTACAATGAGCAGTTCTTC. The J gene is TRBJ2-1, the V gene TRBV4-1; D uncertain. The CDR3 sequence is 16 residues long. CDR1 MGHRA and CDR2 YSYEKL come from the germline V gene. The germline V and J ends were trimmed by 1 base and 1 base, with 11 bases remaining between them.

The gene calls are TRBV9 and TRBJ1-1; 8 bases agree with TRBD1. CDR1 SGDLS and CDR2 YYNGEE come from the germline V gene. This CDR3 has 17 residues. J lost 0 bases, V lost 0 bases, and 7 bases had no gene match. The DNA for the CDR3 is TGTGCCAGCAGCGTAGTCGGGACAGGATTTATGAACACTGAAGCTTTCTTT. This gives the protein CASSVVGTGFMNTEAFF.

The chain recombines TRBV6-1 with TRBJ1-2, with 8 positions matching TRBD1. With V trimmed by 7 bases and J by 4 bases, 11 bases remained unmatched. The germline V gene has CDR1 MNHNS and CDR2 SASEGT. The CDR3 runs to 15 residues. This CDR3 reads CASKSLGQGGYGYTF. CDR3 nucleotide sequence: TGTGCCAGCAAATCTTTAGGACAGGGAGGCTATGGCTACACCTTC.

The chain uses TRBV6-4 and TRBJ2-1, with 11 bases fitting TRBD2. V lost 5 bases, J lost 8 bases, and 8 bases stayed unmatched. The CDR3 runs 15 residues. Germline V lookup: CDR1 MRHNA, CDR2 SNTAGT. The CDR3 coding sequence is TGTGCCAGCAGTTTACTAGCGGGAGAGGGCCATGAGCAGTTCTTC. It codes for CASSLLAGEGHEQFF.

The rearrangement joins TRBV30 to TRBJ1-1, with 8 bases lining up with TRBD1. J lost 4 bases, V lost 3 bases, and 10 bases had no gene match. The CDR3 is made up of 15 amino acids. CDR1 is GTSNPN and CDR2 is SVGIG in the germline V gene (reference sequence). The CDR3 reads CAWSRRAQGATEAFF. CDR3 nucleotide sequence: TGTGCCTGGAGCCGACGGGCTCAGGGGGCCACTGAAGCTTTCTTT.

The chain uses TRBV6-1 and TRBJ2-1; perhaps TRBD1 as D (8 bases). Trimming took off 4 bases at V and 7 bases at J, with 23 bases between the two ends. The CDR3 length is 17 residues. The germline V gene has CDR1 MNHNS and CDR2 SASEGT. This chain's CDR3 is CASSAPAGRTGGNEQFF. In DNA, the CDR3 is TGTGCCAGCAGTGCCCCAGCGGGAAGAACAGGGGGGAATGAGCAGTTCTTC.

This clone occurred a few times. The rearrangement links TRBV11-1 to TRBJ1-1, with TRBD1 matching 8 bases. CDR1 is SGHAT and CDR2 is FQDESV in the germline V gene (reference sequence). V lost 7 bases to trimming and J lost 6 bases; unmatched junction nucleotides: 7. The CDR3 covers 13 residues. The CDR3 DNA reads TGTGCCAGCACCCTGGACAGGGAGTCTGAAGCTTTCTTT. Protein sequence: CASTLDRESEAFF.

The V gene is TRBV6-1, the J gene TRBJ2-7; TRBD1 matches 10 bases. Trimming at V came to 6 bases and at J to 3 bases, leaving 8 bases not matched to a gene. This CDR3 region has 15 residues. Germline-derived CDR1 and CDR2 are MNHNS and SASEGT. CDR3 nucleotide sequence: TGTGCCAGCAGGACAGGGGGCGCATTTAACTACGAGCAGTACTTC. Translation gives CASRTGGAFNYEQYF.

The chain uses TRBV27 and TRBJ1-5; tentative D call: TRBD1 (5 bases). This CDR3 contains 15 residues. Germline CDR1 and CDR2: MNHEY and SMNVEV (reference sequence). The V end was cut by 2 bases, the J end by 4 bases, with 12 bases between. DNA of the CDR3: TGTGCCAGCAGTTTAAGTTTCGCAGGGAATCAGCCCCAGCATTTT. This sequence encodes CASSLSFAGNQPQHF.

In DNA, the CDR3 is TGTGCCAGCCGAGAAGAGGGAACTAATGAAAAACTGTTTTTT. Its translation: CASREEGTNEKLFF. This sequence joins TRBV6-6 and TRBJ1-4; D not certain. The CDR3 spans 14 residues. Germline V gene lookup returns CDR1 MNHNY and CDR2 SVGAGI (reference sequence). V was clipped by 8 bases and J by 1 base, with 11 bases between them.

J is TRBJ1-2 and V is TRBV7-2; 10 bases are a match to TRBD1. Germline values: CDR1 SGHTA, CDR2 FQGNSA. The CDR3 length is 16 residues. V shed 5 bases and J 3 bases; nucleotides not matched to a gene: 9. CDR3 nucleotide sequence: TGTGCCAGCAGCGGTTCCGGGACAGGGGATCACTATGGCTACACCTTC. This sequence encodes CASSGSGTGDHYGYTF.

The V gene is TRBV28, the J gene TRBJ1-4, with 9 bases fitting TRBD1. Trimming removed 7 bases from V and 8 bases from J; junction bases left unmatched: 8. The germline CDR1 and CDR2 sequences are MDHEN and SYDVKM. CDR3 length equals 14 residues. The CDR3 is CASTSGTGREKLFF. CDR3 coding DNA: TGTGCCAGCACCTCTGGGACAGGGCGGGAAAAACTGTTTTTT.